The 20 T cell receptor beta chains presented below share a single source sample, sequenced in a study of blood T cell repertoires in COVID-19. TCRdb's table, derived via immunoSEQ multiplex PCR, lists solely in-frame clones and lacks some. The repertoire holds fewer than 400,000 clones, around 84% seen once, with more than 3% in the top ten. The specimen sequenced was peripheral blood. These receptors were obtained from a woman aged 18-29 years with acute or convalescent COVID-19.

The genes are TRBV9 and TRBJ2-3, with D maybe TRBD2 (6 bases). From germline, CDR1 is SGDLS and CDR2 YYNGEE. Deletions cut 3 bases from V and 1 base from J, with 15 bases between. The CDR3 runs to 16 residues. The CDR3 loop is CASSALRREGTDTQYF. The CDR3 DNA reads TGTGCCAGCAGCGCCCTCCGCAGGGAGGGCACAGATACGCAGTATTTT.

This chain connects TRBV6-5 to TRBJ2-1; 10 bases match TRBD2. Germline CDR1 MNHEY, CDR2 SVGAGI. Unmatched junction bases numbered 11, after V lost 7 bases and J lost 8 bases. There are 15 residues in the CDR3. The CDR3 DNA reads as TGTGCCAGCACCACGGGACTAGCGAATTCCGATGAGCAGTTCTTC. This sequence encodes CASTTGLANSDEQFF.

The chain has TRBV9 and TRBJ1-3; D may be TRBD1 (5 bases). There are 15 residues in the CDR3. Germline V CDR1 and CDR2: SGDLS, YYNGEE. V gave up 2 bases and J gave up 3 bases, with 12 bases separating them. CDR3 sequence: CASSVQGYDGNTIYF. CDR3 in DNA: TGTGCCAGCAGCGTTCAGGGTTATGATGGAAACACCATATATTTT.

This sequence joins TRBV6-4 and TRBJ2-3; the D is unclear. The V end was cut by 3 bases, the J end by 2 bases, with 9 bases between. Germline V gives CDR1 MRHNA, CDR2 SNTAGT. The CDR3 loop spans 14 amino acids. CDR3 nucleotides: TGTGCCAGCAGTGAGGGCAGTAACACAGATACGCAGTATTTT. Translated, it gives CASSEGSNTDTQYF.

This clone came up a few times. The chain recombines TRBV2 with TRBJ1-2; 9 bases fit TRBD1. The V gene's germline CDR1 is SNHLY and CDR2 FYNNEI. This CDR3 has 14 residues. The V gene end was trimmed by 6 bases and the J gene end by 2 bases; junction bases not matched to a gene: 4. The CDR3 DNA reads as TGTGCCAGCAGGGGACAGGGAAGGAACTATGGCTACACCTTC. Amino acids: CASRGQGRNYGYTF.

CDR3 loop: CASMGRREALNEQFF. Here the CDR3 DNA reads TGTGCCAGCATGGGGCGGCGGGAGGCGCTCAATGAGCAGTTCTTC. V and J are TRBV28 and TRBJ2-1; 8 bases are a match to TRBD2. V dropped 7 bases and J dropped 6; count of bases not matched to a gene: 11. Germline V gene data show CDR1 as MDHEN and CDR2 as SYDVKM. CDR3 size: 15 residues.

The chain couples TRBV30 to TRBJ1-1; no firm D call. Germline CDR1 and CDR2: GTSNPN and SVGIG (reference sequence). This CDR3 region has 14 residues. The V end lost 0 bases, the J end lost 6 bases, and 14 bases lay between the germline ends. The DNA of the CDR3 is TGTGCCTGGAGTGTAGTGTCAGGCATACCTGAAGCTTTCTTT. Amino acid sequence: CAWSVVSGIPEAFF.

This clone was recorded a few times. This chain joins TRBV5-5 and TRBJ2-6, with a weak D call TRBD2 (7 bases). Germline-derived CDR1 and CDR2 are SGHKS and YYEKEE (reference sequence). The length of the CDR3 is 16 residues. Trimming left V 7 bases short and J 1 base short, with 15 bases between. This CDR3 is CASRWGGGSGANVLTF. The CDR3, as DNA: TGTGCCAGCCGTTGGGGAGGGGGATCTGGGGCCAACGTCCTGACTTTC.

V gene TRBV6-2 or TRBV6-3 combines with J gene TRBJ2-2; 11 bases fit TRBD2. The junction had 6 bases not matched to a gene; V was cut back by 4 bases and J by 5 bases. CDR3 length: 16 amino acids. CDR1 MNHEY and CDR2 SVGEGT come from the germline V gene. CDR3 DNA sequence: TGTGCCAGCAGTTCAATAGCGGGGGGGCGTACCGGGGAGCTGTTTTTT. Its protein is CASSSIAGGRTGELFF.

This rearrangement joins TRBV4-1 to TRBJ1-4, with D perhaps TRBD1 (6 bases). The V gene lost 4 bases and the J gene lost 8 bases, with 17 bases spanning the gap. The germline V gene has CDR1 MGHRA and CDR2 YSYEKL. The CDR3 has 15 amino acids. CDR3 protein: CASSLGTLGGEKLFF. The CDR3, as DNA: TGCGCCAGCAGCCTTGGGACACTTGGAGGAGAAAAACTGTTTTTT.

The chain joins TRBV5-1 to TRBJ1-2; D perhaps matches TRBD1 (5 bases). This CDR3 is built from 14 residues. Germline CDR1 and CDR2: SGHRS and YFSETQ. The ends were cut back, 1 base at V and 6 bases at J, with 13 bases in the middle. The CDR3 DNA is TGCGCCAGCAGCTTGTTCAATACGGGGGATGGCTACACCTTC. This gives the protein CASSLFNTGDGYTF.

This clone appeared once. This chain links TRBV5-5 with TRBJ1-2; 9 bases agree with TRBD1. The CDR3 runs to 15 residues. The ends lost 3 bases at V and 5 bases at J; junction bases unmatched: 8. Germline V gene data show CDR1 as SGHKS and CDR2 as YYEKEE (reference sequence). The CDR3: CASSSQGAPRYGYTF. The CDR3 DNA is TGTGCCAGCAGCTCACAGGGGGCCCCTAGGTATGGCTACACCTTC.

In this sample, this clone turned up a few times. The rearrangement uses TRBV5-1 and TRBJ1-6; D ambiguous. CDR1 and CDR2 (germline): SGHRS, YFSETQ. The V gene lost 5 bases and the J gene lost 7 bases, with 10 bases spanning the gap. The CDR3 sequence is 13 residues long. The CDR3 DNA reads as TGCGCCAGCAGTTTCTCCCTAAATTCACCCCTCCACTTT. This gives the protein CASSFSLNSPLHF.

The V and J genes are TRBV13 and TRBJ2-3; TRBD2 aligns across 11 bases. This CDR3 has 18 amino acids. V was pared by 2 bases and J by 0 bases, with 7 bases of the junction left unmatched. In germline, CDR1 is PRHDT, CDR2 FYEKMQ (reference sequence). CDR3 sequence (DNA): TGTGCCAGCAGCTTATCCCTGACTAGCGGGATTAGCACAGATACGCAGTATTTT. It codes for CASSLSLTSGISTDTQYF.

A single count supports this clone. The V call is TRBV30, the J call TRBJ1-3, with D unresolved. Germline V lookup: CDR1 GTSNPN, CDR2 SVGIG (reference sequence). The CDR3 length is 15 residues. V was cut by 1 base and J by 0 bases, with 10 bases left in between. CDR3 residues: CAWSAGFSSGNTIYF. The DNA for the CDR3 is TGTGCCTGGAGTGCCGGGTTTAGCTCTGGAAACACCATATATTTT.

The J gene is TRBJ2-3, the V gene TRBV2; 7 positions match TRBD2. Germline values: CDR1 SNHLY, CDR2 FYNNEI. V lost 7 bases, J lost 0 bases, and 10 bases stayed unmatched. This CDR3 has 16 residues. The CDR3 nucleotides are TGTGCCAGCACCGATAGCGGGCCTTCTAGCACAGATACGCAGTATTTT. Translated, it gives CASTDSGPSSTDTQYF. The full variable domain, in which reference TRBV2 and TRBJ2-3 provide the parts outside the CDR3, is EPEVTQTPSHQVTQMGQEVILRCVPISNHLYFYWYRQILGQKVEFLVSFYNNEISEKSEIFDDQFSVERPDGSNFTLKIRSTKLEDSAMYFCASTDSGPSSTDTQYFGPGTRLTVL.

This chain links TRBV3-1 (or the pseudogene TRBV3-2) with TRBJ2-1; 8 bases line up with TRBD1. Looked up from germline, CDR1 is LGHDT and CDR2 is YNNKEL (reference sequence). The CDR3 contains 16 residues. V dropped 6 bases and J dropped 5; count of bases not matched to a gene: 12. CDR3 sequence (DNA): TGTGCCAGCAGGGAGCGACAGGGGTGGGTTGACAATGAGCAGTTCTTC. As protein: CASRERQGWVDNEQFF.

The chain combines TRBV7-9 with TRBJ1-1, with 11 bases aligning to TRBD1. The CDR3 runs to 15 residues. Looked up from germline, CDR1 is SEHNR and CDR2 is FQNEAQ (reference sequence). Trimming removed 4 bases from V and 4 bases from J; junction bases left unmatched: 5. As DNA, the CDR3 is TGTGCCAGCAGCTGGAAGGGGACAGGGGGCACTGAAGCTTTCTTT. Translation: CASSWKGTGGTEAFF.

The chain has TRBV30 and TRBJ1-1; TRBD1 aligns across 7 bases. Trimming at V came to 0 bases and at J to 4 bases, leaving 14 bases not matched to a gene. The CDR3 runs to 17 residues. From germline, CDR1 is GTSNPN and CDR2 SVGIG (reference sequence). The CDR3 DNA sequence: TGTGCCTGGAGTGTACTGGAGGGGGCAAAGGGGGTCACTGAAGCTTTCTTT. It codes for CAWSVLEGAKGVTEAFF.

This chain connects TRBV9 to TRBJ2-5; D might be TRBD2 (6 bases). This CDR3 is 13 amino acids long. Germline values: CDR1 SGDLS, CDR2 YYNGEE. Trimming shortened V by 3 bases and J by 5 bases, and 11 bases separated the two germline ends. The CDR3 reads CASSASGTETQYF. Written as DNA, the CDR3 is TGTGCCAGCAGCGCTTCCGGGACTGAGACCCAGTACTTC.